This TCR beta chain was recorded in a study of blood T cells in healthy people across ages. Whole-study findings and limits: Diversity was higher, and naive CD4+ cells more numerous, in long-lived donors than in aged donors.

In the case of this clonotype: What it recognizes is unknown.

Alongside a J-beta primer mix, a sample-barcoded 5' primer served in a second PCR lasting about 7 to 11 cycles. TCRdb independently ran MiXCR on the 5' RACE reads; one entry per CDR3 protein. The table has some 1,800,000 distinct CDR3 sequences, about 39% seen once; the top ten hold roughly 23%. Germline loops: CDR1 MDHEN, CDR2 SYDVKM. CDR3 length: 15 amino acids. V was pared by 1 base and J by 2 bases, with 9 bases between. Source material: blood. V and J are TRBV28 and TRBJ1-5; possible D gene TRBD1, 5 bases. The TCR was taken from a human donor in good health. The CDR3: CASSLSGPGNQPQHF. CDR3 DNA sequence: TGTGCCAGCAGTTTATCAGGGCCTGGCAATCAGCCCCAGCATTTT.